The 19 T cell receptor beta chains below come from one sample, sequenced in a study of spatial heterogeneity in lung cancer. Study outcomes and limitations: In tumors, expanded intratumoral alpha and beta TCR counts tracked mutation counts.

Time point: sample taken at primary tumor resection. These receptors lack a known antigen. One entry per CDR3 protein results from TCRdb running MiXCR on the 5' RACE reads. The data hold about 27,000 distinct CDR3 sequences, with around 7% observed a single time. Material: lung tumor tissue, obtained at surgery. All receptors derive from a male donor with early-stage non-small cell lung cancer.

Ten or more counts support this clonotype. The chain recombines TRBV7-9 with TRBJ1-2, with a possible D match to TRBD1 (5 bases). Germline-derived CDR1 and CDR2 are SEHNR and FQNEAQ (reference sequence). This CDR3 contains 13 residues. V was trimmed by 4 bases and J by 4 bases, leaving 10 bases between them. CDR3 DNA sequence: TGTGCCAGCAGCTGGGACGAGCTCTATGGCTACACCTTC. Translated, it gives CASSWDELYGYTF.

This clonotype was seen repeatedly, ten times or more. The rearrangement joins TRBV29-1 to TRBJ1-1, with a possible D match to TRBD1 (6 bases). With 7 bases removed from V and 1 base from J, the gap between germline ends came to 22 bases. CDR3 length: 16 amino acids. Germline assignment: CDR1 SQVTM and CDR2 ANQGSEA. CDR3 DNA: TGCAGCGCTGTACAGGGTAGTTCATCTAAGAACACTGAAGCTTTCTTT. Amino acid sequence: CSAVQGSSSKNTEAFF.

Relative to its sample, this clonotype is medium-sized (0.01 to 0.1%). The rearrangement links TRBV20-1 to TRBJ1-1, with 8 bases aligning to TRBD1. This CDR3 region has 14 residues. Per germline, CDR1 DFQATT and CDR2 SNEGSKA (reference sequence). With 0 bases clipped from V and 5 bases from J, the junction kept 5 bases outside the gene matches. The CDR3 loop is CSAREGTGNTEAFF. DNA of the CDR3: TGCAGTGCTAGAGAAGGGACAGGAAATACTGAAGCTTTCTTT.

In this sample, this clonotype turned up many times. The CDR3 DNA sequence: TGTGCCAGCAGCAGGGGCCCCATCACAGATACGCAGTATTTT. Protein product: CASSRGPITDTQYF. The chain links TRBV11-2 to TRBJ2-3, with TRBD1 as a possible D gene (5 bases). Trimming took off 5 bases at V and 2 bases at J, with 11 bases between the two ends. CDR1 SGHAT and CDR2 FQNNGV come from the germline V gene. The CDR3 has 14 residues.

Ten or more counts support this clonotype. The rearrangement joins TRBV6-5 to TRBJ2-3, with a tentative D call TRBD1 (6 bases). Trimming took 2 bases from V and 0 from J, leaving 12 bases between them. There are 16 residues in the CDR3. CDR1 is MNHEY and CDR2 is SVGAGI in the germline V gene. CDR3 loop: CASSYAGTLSTDTQYF. The CDR3, as DNA: TGTGCCAGCAGTTACGCCGGGACACTAAGCACAGATACGCAGTATTTT.

The sample holds many counts of this clonotype. The chain has TRBV29-1 and TRBJ1-4, with 7 bases that match TRBD1. The CDR3 totals 13 residues. CDR1 SQVTM and CDR2 ANQGSEA come from the germline V gene. The V and J ends lost 6 bases and 8 bases, in that order; junction bases with no gene match: 9. CDR3 sequence (DNA): TGCAGCGTGGCGACAGGGTTGGGCGAAAAACTGTTTTTT. It codes for CSVATGLGEKLFF.

This clonotype was recorded at least ten times. V gene TRBV20-1 combines with J gene TRBJ2-7; D may be TRBD2 (6 bases). CDR1 and CDR2 (germline): DFQATT, SNEGSKA (reference sequence). This CDR3 is built from 11 residues. The CDR3 sequence: CRGVGGDEQYF. CDR3 in DNA: TGCAGGGGCGTAGGCGGGGATGAGCAGTACTTC.

The CDR3 is CASSPWTGATDTQYF. The CDR3, as DNA: TGTGCCAGCAGCCCCTGGACAGGGGCCACAGATACGCAGTATTTT. The chain carries TRBV7-2 and TRBJ2-3; the match to TRBD1 covers 9 bases. With V trimmed by 5 bases and J by 2 bases, 5 bases remained unmatched. This CDR3 comprises 15 residues. Germline V lookup: CDR1 SGHTA, CDR2 FQGNSA.

The CDR3 DNA reads TGTGCCAGCAGCTTAGGGGACTCTGCGACGTACGAGCAGTACTTC. Encoded protein: CASSLGDSATYEQYF. The rearrangement links TRBV11-2 to TRBJ2-7; D is perhaps TRBD2 (6 bases). Per germline, CDR1 SGHAT and CDR2 FQNNGV. Trimming shortened V by 1 base and J by 4 bases, and 14 bases separated the two germline ends. The CDR3 runs 15 residues.

Concerning this clonotype: This may be a read error: a much more frequent sequence differs by one nucleotide. V usage is TRBV10-3 and J usage is TRBJ2-5, with 7 bases identical to TRBD2. This CDR3 region has 16 residues. From germline, CDR1 is ENHRY and CDR2 SYGVKD. V gave up 8 bases and J gave up 2 bases; unmatched junction bases: 14. CDR3 sequence (DNA): TGTGCCATCGGCCTTGGAGGGGCTAGCGGTCAAGAGACCCAGTACTTC. Its protein is CAIGLGGASGQETQYF.

This chain's CDR3 is CASSYLSMNTEAFF. CDR3 DNA: TGTGCCAGCAGTTACTTGTCGATGAACACTGAAGCTTTCTTT. The chain uses TRBV6-2 or TRBV6-3 and TRBJ1-1; D not certain. The CDR3 consists of 14 residues. The V end lost 1 base, the J end lost 0 bases, and 6 bases lay between the germline ends. CDR1 MNHEY and CDR2 SVGEGT come from the germline V gene.

This clonotype turned up a few times. V and J are TRBV29-1 and TRBJ2-1; the D call may be TRBD1 or TRBD2 (5 bases each). CDR1 is SQVTM and CDR2 is ANQGSEA in the germline V gene. The CDR3 runs to 15 residues. V was pared by 0 bases and J by 0 bases, with 9 bases between. CDR3 nucleotides: TGCAGCGTTGAAGATTGGGGGAGCTCCTACAATGAGCAGTTCTTC. Protein sequence: CSVEDWGSSYNEQFF.

This clonotype was counted at least ten times. This chain connects TRBV4-3 to TRBJ2-3; 13 nucleotides agree with TRBD2. J gave up 3 bases and V 5 bases, and 11 bases lay outside the gene matches. CDR1 and CDR2 from the germline V gene are LGHNA and YSLEER. CDR3 length: 18 residues. CDR3 sequence (DNA): TGCGCCAGCAGCACTAGCGGGGGGGCCCTCCGGGGAACAGATACGCAGTATTTT. Translation: CASSTSGGALRGTDTQYF.

This clonotype was counted many times. The chain employs TRBV4-1 and TRBJ1-6; 8 nucleotides match TRBD1. From germline, CDR1 is MGHRA and CDR2 YSYEKL. V was pared by 0 bases and J by 5 bases, with 6 bases of the junction left unmatched. CDR3 length: 17 amino acids. As DNA, the CDR3 is TGCGCCAGCAGCCAAGAGGCAGGGGGCCGGAATAATTCACCCCTCCACTTT. It specifies CASSQEAGGRNNSPLHF.

In this sample, this clonotype turned up many times. V usage is TRBV11-2 and J usage is TRBJ2-1; 10 nucleotides line up with TRBD2. This CDR3 has 15 amino acids. The germline gives CDR1 SGHAT, CDR2 FQNNGV. Trimming took 9 bases from V and 4 from J; bases not matched to a gene: 9. The CDR3 reads CASWPLAGKYNEQFF. CDR3 DNA sequence: TGTGCCAGTTGGCCACTAGCGGGGAAATACAATGAGCAGTTCTTC.

This clonotype occurred a few times. The chain couples TRBV9 to TRBJ1-1; no clear D. The germline gives CDR1 SGDLS, CDR2 YYNGEE. The length of the CDR3 is 14 residues. Trimming took off 0 bases at V and 1 base at J, with 7 bases between the two ends. CDR3 loop: CASSVGQENTEAFF. The CDR3 bases are TGTGCCAGCAGCGTAGGTCAGGAGAACACTGAAGCTTTCTTT.

Judged by abundance, this clonotype is medium-sized. The chain combines TRBV4-1 with TRBJ1-5; D unresolved. The CDR3 consists of 14 residues. CDR1 is MGHRA and CDR2 is YSYEKL in the germline V gene. The ends were cut back, 1 base at V and 5 bases at J, with 9 bases in the middle. CDR3 coding DNA: TGCGCCAGCAGCCAAGTAGGAATGGATCAGCCCCAGCATTTT. Its translation is CASSQVGMDQPQHF.

This clonotype appeared a few times. V and J are TRBV20-1 and TRBJ2-7; D is unresolved. CDR1 and CDR2 from the germline V gene are DFQATT and SNEGSKA (reference sequence). CDR3 size: 14 residues. Deletions cut 2 bases from V and 6 bases from J, with 17 bases between. The CDR3 loop is CSARLPHDTGEQYF. CDR3 bases: TGCAGTGCTAGACTTCCCCATGACACTGGCGAGCAGTACTTC.

This clonotype has only a few counts. The chain combines TRBV5-1 with TRBJ1-4; the D is unclear. This CDR3 spans 15 amino acids. CDR1 SGHRS and CDR2 YFSETQ come from the germline V gene. V shed 6 bases and J shed 0 bases, with 12 bases lying between them. CDR3 bases: TGCGCCAGCACCGGCGGGTTCTCAACTAATGAAAAACTGTTTTTT. The encoded protein is CASTGGFSTNEKLFF.